Shown below are 11 T cell receptor beta chains from a single sample sequenced in a study of OX40 agonist ivuxolimab in advanced cancers. Only in-frame clones appear in the TCRdb table, and some are missing; sequencing was by immunoSEQ multiplex PCR. The sample holds 60,000 or so clones, around 92% seen once. The material was CD4+ or CD8+ T cells sorted from blood, obtained in a trial of the OX40 agonist ivuxolimab. These receptors came from an adult with an advanced solid tumor such as melanoma, head and neck, liver or kidney cancer.

This rearrangement joins TRBV21-1 to TRBJ1-5; the table's D gene call, TRBD1, was not cross checked with the DNA. TRBV21-1 is classified as a pseudogene. CDR3 size: 16 residues. This CDR3 is CASSKVYSLSNQPQHF. The CDR3 nucleotides are TGTGCCAGCAGCAAAGTCTACAGTCTAAGCAATCAGCCCCAGCATTTT.

The J gene is TRBJ1-5, the V gene TRBV28, with D tentatively TRBD1 (6 bases). Germline CDR1 is MDHEN and CDR2 is SYDVKM. Trimming took off 6 bases at V and 7 bases at J, with 19 bases between the two ends. This CDR3 contains 15 residues. The DNA of the CDR3 is TGTGCCAGCAGCTCACCTCCCCAGGGGAGGCAGCCCCAGCATTTT. Its translation is CASSSPPQGRQPQHF.

The V and J genes are TRBV11-3 and TRBJ1-4; D unclear. Germline CDR1 and CDR2: SGHNT and YENEEA. V was pared by 5 bases and J by 6 bases, with 7 bases between. The CDR3 totals 12 residues. Here the CDR3 DNA reads TGTGCCAGCAGCGATGACTATGAAAAACTGTTTTTT. Encoded protein: CASSDDYEKLFF.

The CDR3 nucleotides read TGTGCCAGCACTGATAGCGGGAGGGCCGGGGAGCTGTTTTTT. Residues: CASTDSGRAGELFF. J is TRBJ2-2 and V is TRBV5-4, with 11 bases matching TRBD2. This CDR3 comprises 14 residues. Germline V gene sequence: CDR1 SGHNT, CDR2 YYREEE (reference sequence). After removal of 6 bases from V and 6 bases from J, the junction contained 4 bases not matched to a gene. Full variable domain (rest looked up from reference TRBV5-4 and TRBJ2-2): ETGVTQSPTHLIKTRGQQVTLRCSSQSGHNTVSWYQQALGQGPQFIFQYYREEENGRGNFPPRFSGLQFPNYSSELNVNALELDDSALYLCASTDSGRAGELFFGEGSRLTVL.

J is TRBJ1-1 and V is TRBV5-1; TRBD1 matches 9 bases. V was clipped by 4 bases and J by 5 bases; unmatched bases: 3. This CDR3 region has 13 residues. The germline V gene encodes CDR1 SGHRS and CDR2 YFSETQ. Written as DNA, the CDR3 is TGCGCCAGCAGCGCGACAGGGGGTACTGAAGCTTTCTTT. Amino acid sequence: CASSATGGTEAFF.

This chain connects TRBV6-6 to TRBJ2-3, with 12 nucleotides matching TRBD1. The CDR3 has 16 amino acids. The germline CDR1 and CDR2 sequences are MNHNY and SVGAGI (reference sequence). V dropped 5 bases and J dropped 6; count of bases not matched to a gene: 9. CDR3 amino acids: CASSVPPGQGADTQYF. In DNA form, the CDR3 reads TGTGCCAGCAGTGTCCCCCCGGGACAGGGGGCGGATACGCAGTATTTT.

The rearrangement uses TRBV6-5 and TRBJ2-1; D unresolved. The CDR3 is 14 residues long. V was trimmed by 0 bases and J by 6 bases, leaving 9 bases between them. The germline gives CDR1 MNHEY, CDR2 SVGAGI. CDR3 DNA sequence: TGTGCCAGCAGTTACTCGACGGCCGGCAATGAGCAGTTCTTC. Its translation: CASSYSTAGNEQFF.

The J gene is TRBJ1-6, the V gene TRBV9; D might be TRBD1 (6 bases). The germline CDR1 and CDR2 sequences are SGDLS and YYNGEE. V gave up 4 bases and J gave up 7 bases, with 21 bases separating them. There are 17 residues in the CDR3. The CDR3 loop is CASSSPGGGLGNSPLHF. CDR3 in DNA: TGTGCCAGCAGCTCCCCCGGAGGGGGATTAGGGAATTCACCCCTCCACTTT.

The chain employs TRBV19 and TRBJ2-3; no clear D gene. With 3 bases removed from V and 4 bases from J, the gap between germline ends came to 5 bases. This CDR3 has 12 residues. The germline V gene has CDR1 LNHDA and CDR2 SQIVND (reference sequence). CDR3 nucleotides: TGTGCCAGTAGTATGTCCCCAGATACGCAGTATTTT. As protein: CASSMSPDTQYF. Drawing the rest from reference TRBV19 and TRBJ2-3, the complete variable domain is DGGITQSPKYLFRKEGQNVTLSCEQNLNHDAMYWYRQDPGQGLRLIYYSQIVNDFQKGDIAEGYSVSREKKESFPLTVTSAQKNPTAFYLCASSMSPDTQYFGPGTRLTVL.

The genes are TRBV30 and TRBJ2-1, with 7 bases aligning to TRBD1. Trimming at V came to 5 bases and at J to 15 bases, leaving 7 bases not matched to a gene. Germline V CDR1 and CDR2: GTSNPN, SVGIG (reference sequence). The CDR3 length is 10 residues. CDR3 sequence: CAWDEGGWFF. The DNA of the CDR3 is TGTGCCTGGGATGAAGGGGGCTGGTTCTTC.

V usage is TRBV9 and J usage is TRBJ2-1, with D possibly called TRBD1 or TRBD2 (6 bases each). The CDR3 extends over 14 amino acids. Trimming shortened V by 4 bases and J by 4 bases, and 12 bases separated the two germline ends. Germline-derived CDR1 and CDR2 are SGDLS and YYNGEE. CDR3 DNA sequence: TGTGCCAGCAGCACCGGGGGCTCTTACAATGAGCAGTTCTTC. Translated: CASSTGGSYNEQFF.